Detailed here is one TCR beta chain. Only a few counts were recorded for this clonotype. What antigen it recognizes has not been identified. Base qualities are missing; no much larger clone stands one base away. A patient counted as having stable Graves' hyperthyroidism if no progression to ophthalmopathy occurred over 18 months of follow-up. Hyperthyroidism patients were newly diagnosed, with disease duration under 2 months, and aged 18 to 65 years. Patients with uncontrolled infections, other autoimmune diseases, pregnancy or lactation were excluded. Diagnoses were established on the basis of clinical symptoms, serum thyroxine and TRAb, thyroid ultrasound, and orbital computed tomography. PBMCs were isolated from 7.5 to 10 ml of fresh peripheral blood by Ficoll-Paque density gradient centrifugation. Total RNA was extracted with Trizol reagent, and quality was checked on an Agilent 2100 Bioanalyzer.

The TCR beta CDR3 regions were amplified from the RNA transcripts. The first round of RT-PCR for the TCR CDR3 was performed with the HTBI primer set and the Qiagen OneStep RT-PCR kit. Libraries were constructed in a second round of multiplex PCR, after which size selection and purification were carried out. Sequencing of the libraries was done on an Illumina HiSeq2000 using paired-end 100 bp reads. As for the original processing: SOAPnuke was used to process the raw data, removing reads that contained adapters or uncalled bases, had a mean Phred below 15, or lacked an exact match to the constant primer or identifier. COPE v1.2.5 was used to merge high-quality paired reads, and clonotypes were defined as unique nucleotide sequences. MiTCR v1.1 was used to align clonotypes to the IMGT TRBV, TRBD and TRBJ reference segments. The analysis included only V-J combinations with a frequency above 0.0001, which together covered around 99% of the repertoires. A TCS score was defined as the ratio between F50 (clonal expansion) and ExV (chaos), using BLOSUM62-based TCRdist between CDR3 peptides within each V-J. Welch's t-statistics and random forest reduced roughly 530 V-J features to 10 to 15, which were used in a naive Bayes classifier (R e1071). Clones were called with MiXCR by TCRdb after fastp trimmed the public reads at Q25, and only in-frame beta chains were retained. Identical CDR3 proteins give one entry, which carries the most common genes and DNA. TCRdb's processing, not the authors' own work, is the source of the V and J calls. Within this sample are more than 450,000 distinct CDR3 sequences, with roughly 15% of them counted one time only. The top ten clones comprise 14% of the sample.

Spanning cysteine to phenylalanine, the CDR3 consists of 13 amino acids. This entry keeps only the CDR3 DNA: 39 bases, framed from base 1. The junction carries 9 bases between V and J, which are trimmed by 7 bases and 3 bases respectively. The germline V gene yields KGHDR for CDR1 and SFDVKD for CDR2. The data belong to a study of T cells in Graves' hyperthyroidism and ophthalmopathy (dated by TCRdb to the late 2010s). Regarding the research as a whole: Peripheral blood samples were taken at initial diagnosis, before any treatment was given. The approximately 95 discovery patients were divided at random into training and test sets in a 7:3 ratio. According to the paper, TCR Vbeta CDR3 sequencing was carried out on over 130 peripheral blood samples, which came from fewer than 50 ophthalmopathy, roughly 75 hyperthyroidism and roughly 17 progressor patients. Prospective prediction of ophthalmopathy was tested in an independent validation cohort of 18 hyperthyroidism patients and some 17 patients who later progressed to ophthalmopathy. TCR V-J signatures able to tell the groups apart were searched for in a discovery cohort of 90 to 100 patients, of whom over 40 had Graves' ophthalmopathy and about 60 had stable Graves' hyperthyroidism. In six Graves' hyperthyroidism patients, the study also compared T-cell repertoires from thyroid tissue with T-cell repertoires from blood. Following sampling, methimazole starting at 30 mg daily was given to hyperthyroidism patients, and high-dose intravenous methylprednisolone was given to ophthalmopathy patients.

What the work shows at the level of the full study, not this receptor alone: A model built on a 13 V-J signature distinguished ophthalmopathy from stable hyperthyroidism, reaching 87.88% sensitivity and 81.08% specificity in cross-validation and 80%/75% in testing. Most expanded thyroid clonotypes (frequency above 0.001) were also found in blood, which suggests that blood repertoires may mirror thyroid immune responses. Sample size was not statistically predetermined, and investigators were not blinded to group allocation. In validation, the model predicted progression to ophthalmopathy with around 71% sensitivity and roughly 75% specificity, a median of 6.5 months before onset.

This TCR came from a middle-aged woman with Graves' hyperthyroidism. This sequence uses TRBV24-1 and TRBJ2-1; tentative D gene TRBD1, with 6 bases matching. Sequenced: blood. This receptor has the CDR3 CATRDSNYNEQFF. The DNA sequence is TGTGCCACCAGGGACAGTAACTACAATGAGCAGTTCTTC.